Shown below are 29 T cell receptor beta chains from a single sample sequenced in a study of blood T cell repertoires in COVID-19. Repertoires were generated with immunoSEQ multiplex PCR, while TCRdb's copy carries only in-frame clones and drops some. Altogether about 98,000 clones are present, 65% to 85% being singletons, with the ten largest covering around 10%. Sequenced input: peripheral blood. These receptors were collected from a woman older than 75 with acute or convalescent COVID-19.

This clone was seen just once. The V and J genes are TRBV12-3 or TRBV12-4 and TRBJ1-4; maybe TRBD1 (5 bases). The ends were cut back, 3 bases at V and 5 bases at J, with 7 bases in the middle. CDR3 size: 13 residues. The CDR3 loop is CASSFGGNEKLFF. In DNA, the CDR3 is TGTGCCAGCAGTTTCGGGGGAAATGAAAAACTGTTTTTT.

This chain joins TRBV7-9 and TRBJ1-2; 8 positions agree with TRBD1. Germline loops: CDR1 SEHNR, CDR2 FQNEAQ (reference sequence). The CDR3 sequence is 14 residues long. V lost 5 bases and J lost 4; bases outside the gene matches: 6. This chain's CDR3 is CASSRQTGAYGYTF. In nucleotides, the CDR3 is TGTGCCAGCAGCCGACAGACAGGGGCCTATGGCTACACCTTC. Full variable domain (remainder filled in from reference TRBV7-9 and TRBJ1-2): DTGVSQNPRHKITKRGQNVTFRCDPISEHNRLYWYRQTLGQGPEFLTYFQNEAQLEKSRLLSDRFSAERPKGSFSTLEIQRTEQGDSAMYLCASSRQTGAYGYTFGSGTRLTVV.

This clone was picked up one time. The gene calls are TRBV7-9 and TRBJ2-5, with no clear D. This CDR3 region has 14 residues. The V gene's germline CDR1 is SEHNR and CDR2 FQNEAQ (reference sequence). V was clipped by 1 base and J by 1 base, with 7 bases between them. Here the CDR3 DNA reads TGTGCCAGCAGCTTAGGTGCCGGCCAAGAGACCCAGTACTTC. This gives the protein CASSLGAGQETQYF.

The chain has TRBV7-2 and TRBJ1-2; TRBD1 might be the D (6 bases). Germline V gene sequence: CDR1 SGHTA, CDR2 FQGNSA. This CDR3 contains 15 residues. The V gene lost 2 bases and the J gene lost 8 bases, with 18 bases spanning the gap. The CDR3 spells CASSLLLSDRDGYTF. The CDR3 region has the DNA TGTGCCAGCAGCTTACTACTATCGGACAGAGACGGCTACACCTTC.

V usage is TRBV6-5 and J usage is TRBJ2-7; a possible D gene is TRBD1 (6 bases). The germline V and J ends were trimmed by 0 bases and 12 bases, with 18 bases remaining between them. The length of the CDR3 is 14 residues. Germline V lookup: CDR1 MNHEY, CDR2 SVGAGI. The chain's CDR3 is CASSYSPARGPLYF. In DNA form, the CDR3 reads TGTGCCAGCAGTTACTCACCCGCCAGGGGACCCCTGTACTTC.

The V gene is TRBV6-2 or TRBV6-3, the J gene TRBJ1-5; the D gene is possibly TRBD1 (5 bases). CDR1 MNHEY and CDR2 SVGEGT come from the germline V gene. V shed 2 bases and J shed 1 base, with 15 bases lying between them. CDR3 length equals 17 residues. The CDR3 region is CASSYPPLRQSNQPQHF. CDR3 nucleotide sequence: TGTGCCAGCAGTTACCCCCCTCTAAGACAGAGCAATCAGCCCCAGCATTTT.

In this sample, this clone turned up once. V usage is TRBV7-2 and J usage is TRBJ2-3, with 10 bases that match TRBD2. CDR1 is SGHTA and CDR2 is FQGNSA in the germline V gene. Trimming removed 0 bases from V and 5 bases from J; junction bases left unmatched: 11. The CDR3 contains 18 residues. The CDR3 DNA reads as TGTGCCAGCAGCTTAGCGTATGGAGCGGGGGGGCGAAGAGATACGCAGTATTTT. It codes for CASSLAYGAGGRRDTQYF.

The chain couples TRBV19 to TRBJ2-7; a possible D gene is TRBD1 (6 bases). The CDR3 extends over 14 amino acids. V dropped 2 bases and J dropped 2 bases, with 10 bases sitting between them. Per germline, CDR1 LNHDA and CDR2 SQIVND (reference sequence). The CDR3: CASSISTGAYEQYF. The CDR3 DNA sequence: TGTGCCAGTAGTATATCGACAGGAGCCTACGAGCAGTACTTC.

This CDR3 reads CASSLGGRNSPLHF. The CDR3 DNA is TGTGCCAGCAGCCTCGGAGGGCGTAATTCACCCCTCCACTTT. The genes are TRBV6-2 or TRBV6-3 and TRBJ1-6; D unresolved. This CDR3 is 14 amino acids long. The V gene lost 6 bases and the J gene lost 6 bases, with 12 bases spanning the gap. Germline V gene sequence: CDR1 MNHEY, CDR2 SVGEGT.

This chain links TRBV6-2 or TRBV6-3 with TRBJ2-7, with TRBD1 identical over 9 bases. V lost 0 bases and J lost 7; bases outside the gene matches: 4. The CDR3 has 14 residues. Per germline, CDR1 MNHEY and CDR2 SVGEGT. The CDR3 spells CASSYSGQGREQYV. CDR3 sequence (DNA): TGTGCCAGCAGTTACTCAGGACAGGGGAGGGAGCAGTACGTC.

The chain couples TRBV3-1 (or the pseudogene TRBV3-2) to TRBJ2-3; D might be TRBD2 (6 bases). This CDR3 is built from 14 residues. Deletions cut 1 base from V and 1 base from J, with 6 bases between. The germline V gene has CDR1 LGHDT and CDR2 YNNKEL (reference sequence). CDR3 DNA sequence: TGTGCCAGCAGCCAAGCGGGGGGCACAGATACGCAGTATTTT. It specifies CASSQAGGTDTQYF.

This chain joins TRBV6-5 and TRBJ2-7; D is possibly TRBD2 (6 bases). The CDR3 has 13 residues. Germline CDR1 reads MNHEY; CDR2 reads SVGAGI. V was cut by 8 bases and J by 0 bases, with 11 bases left in between. CDR3 sequence (DNA): TGTGCCAGCCAATCCGGGGGCTCCTACGAGCAGTACGTC. Encoded protein: CASQSGGSYEQYV.

As to this clone: Its ends do not fully match the called genes, so a read error is possible. The chain employs TRBV18 and TRBJ2-2; D is possibly TRBD2 (5 bases). The CDR3 is 15 residues long. CDR1 KGHSH and CDR2 LQKENI come from the germline V gene. The CDR3 protein is CASSPPGINTGELFF. The CDR3 coding sequence is TGTGCCAGCTCACCACCGGGAATTAACACCGGGGAGCTATTTTTT.

J is TRBJ2-7 and V is TRBV5-1, with 8 positions matching TRBD1. CDR1 is SGHRS, CDR2 YFSETQ, per germline. The CDR3 totals 14 residues. V shed 4 bases, J shed 5 bases, and the junction held 8 bases outside the gene matches. The CDR3 DNA reads TGCGCCAGCAGCCTACAGGGGGGAGGTAACGAGCAGTACTTC. This sequence encodes CASSLQGGGNEQYF. The full variable domain, with the rest looked up from reference TRBV5-1 and TRBJ2-7, is KAGVTQTPRYLIKTRGQQVTLSCSPISGHRSVSWYQQTPGQGLQFLFEYFSETQRNKGNFPGRFSGRQFSNSRSEMNVSTLELGDSALYLCASSLQGGGNEQYFGPGTRLTVT.

This sequence joins TRBV2 and TRBJ2-7, with no clear D. The CDR3 spans 15 residues. The V gene's germline CDR1 is SNHLY and CDR2 FYNNEI. Between the trimmed V and J ends, which lost 2 bases and 0 bases, there was a span of 11 bases. The CDR3 bases are TGTGCCAGCAGTGAAACCCTCGGTGGCTCCTACGAGCAGTACTTC. This sequence encodes CASSETLGGSYEQYF.

The J gene is TRBJ1-5, the V gene TRBV19; D is uncertain. Germline CDR1 is LNHDA and CDR2 is SQIVND (reference sequence). With 3 bases removed from V and 6 bases from J, the gap between germline ends came to 6 bases. The CDR3 is made up of 12 amino acids. This CDR3 is CASSMGGQPQHF. The CDR3 nucleotides read TGTGCCAGTAGTATGGGAGGTCAGCCCCAGCATTTT.

The rearrangement uses TRBV5-4 and TRBJ1-4, with D possibly TRBD1 on 5 matching bases. Trimming took off 2 bases at V and 6 bases at J, with 11 bases between the two ends. Looked up from germline, CDR1 is SGHNT and CDR2 is YYREEE (reference sequence). This CDR3 contains 14 residues. This CDR3 reads CASSFGGGDEKLFF. The CDR3 region has the DNA TGTGCCAGCAGCTTTGGGGGGGGAGATGAAAAACTGTTTTTT.

The DNA for the CDR3 is TGTGCCAGCAGCTTAGCAGGGACAATGAACACTGAAGCTTTCTTT. Its translation is CASSLAGTMNTEAFF. The chain employs TRBV7-9 and TRBJ1-1; possibly TRBD1 for D (6 bases). The CDR3 extends over 15 amino acids. CDR1 is SEHNR, CDR2 FQNEAQ, per germline (reference sequence). Trimming pared 0 bases from V and 0 bases from J, leaving 8 bases between.

CDR3 nucleotides: TGTGCCAGCAGTTCGGGGCGACAGGGGATCGATACGCAGTATTTT. This codes for CASSSGRQGIDTQYF. V gene TRBV6-5 combines with J gene TRBJ2-3; the match to TRBD1 covers 8 bases. This CDR3 has 15 amino acids. V gave up 4 bases and J gave up 6 bases; unmatched junction bases: 9. Per germline, CDR1 MNHEY and CDR2 SVGAGI.

The genes are TRBV2 and TRBJ2-2; 7 bases match TRBD1. The length of the CDR3 is 17 residues. V shed 4 bases and J 3 bases; nucleotides not matched to a gene: 11. The germline V gene has CDR1 SNHLY and CDR2 FYNNEI. The chain's CDR3 is CASSGGLTGVHTGELFF. The CDR3 coding sequence is TGTGCCAGCAGTGGTGGCCTTACAGGGGTCCACACCGGGGAGCTGTTTTTT.

This clone has only a few counts. The chain has TRBV5-1 and TRBJ2-3; D is unclear. Germline-derived CDR1 and CDR2 are SGHRS and YFSETQ. The CDR3 contains 17 residues. V was trimmed by 0 bases and J by 2 bases, leaving 16 bases between them. The CDR3 DNA reads TGCGCCAGCAGCTTGGAAAGAGGCATAGTCTCCACAGATACGCAGTATTTT. Residues: CASSLERGIVSTDTQYF.

About this clone itself: At the DNA level, this CDR3 is encoded by other sequences in the same sample as well. The V call is TRBV28, the J call TRBJ1-5; possibly TRBD1 for D (6 bases). The V end lost 6 bases, the J end lost 4 bases, and 10 bases lay between the germline ends. Germline V CDR1 and CDR2: MDHEN, SYDVKM. This CDR3 comprises 13 residues. This CDR3 reads CASSLTGNQPQHF. In DNA form, the CDR3 reads TGTGCCAGCAGCCTCACAGGGAATCAGCCCCAGCATTTT.

The V gene is TRBV7-2, the J gene TRBJ2-2, with 7 positions matching TRBD2. The germline CDR1 and CDR2 sequences are SGHTA and FQGNSA. Unmatched junction bases numbered 6, after V lost 3 bases and J lost 2 bases. The CDR3 covers 16 residues. CDR3 DNA: TGTGCCAGCAGCTTTACCGGGACTACAAACACCGGGGAGCTGTTTTTT. Residues: CASSFTGTTNTGELFF. Full variable domain (outside the CDR3, taken from reference TRBV7-2 and TRBJ2-2): GAGVSQSPSNKVTEKGKDVELRCDPISGHTALYWYRQSLGQGLEFLIYFQGNSAPDKSGLPSDRFSAERTGGSVSTLTIQRTQQEDSAVYLCASSFTGTTNTGELFFGEGSRLTVL.

The V call is TRBV6-5, the J call TRBJ1-1; D is possibly TRBD1 (5 bases). V gave up 5 bases and J gave up 8 bases, with 15 bases separating them. The CDR3 totals 13 residues. In germline, CDR1 is MNHEY, CDR2 SVGAGI. The CDR3 DNA follows: TGTGCCAGCAGTCGGAACCAGTGGGGCGAAGCTTTCTTT. Translating gives CASSRNQWGEAFF.

The chain uses TRBV18 and TRBJ2-3; 8 bases fit TRBD2. V trimming: 2 bases; J trimming: 0 bases; junction bases outside the gene matches: 7. Germline V CDR1 and CDR2: KGHSH, LQKENI. The CDR3 extends over 17 amino acids. The CDR3 is CASSPGGGFASTDTQYF. CDR3 coding DNA: TGTGCCAGCTCACCAGGCGGGGGGTTTGCTAGCACAGATACGCAGTATTTT. Full variable domain (missing parts from reference TRBV18 and TRBJ2-3): NAGVMQNPRHLVRRRGQEARLRCSPMKGHSHVYWYRQLPEEGLKFMVYLQKENIIDESGMPKERFSAEFPKEGPSILRIQQVVRGDSAAYFCASSPGGGFASTDTQYFGPGTRLTVL.

The V gene is TRBV9, the J gene TRBJ2-7, with D uncertain. V lost 2 bases to trimming and J lost 1 base, with 13 bases between them. This CDR3 is built from 15 residues. Germline V gene sequence: CDR1 SGDLS, CDR2 YYNGEE. CDR3 residues: CASSVAPAGSYEQYF. As DNA, the CDR3 is TGTGCCAGCAGCGTCGCACCGGCCGGGTCCTACGAGCAGTACTTC.

The V gene is TRBV15, the J gene TRBJ2-2, with 11 bases aligning to TRBD1. The germline V gene has CDR1 LNHNV and CDR2 YYDKDF (reference sequence). Germline trimming cut 0 bases from V and 6 bases from J; bases unmatched to any gene: 3. The CDR3 loop spans 16 amino acids. CDR3 in amino acids: CATSRDRGQGAGELFF. CDR3 nucleotides: TGTGCCACCAGCAGAGATCGGGGACAGGGGGCCGGGGAGCTGTTTTTT.

This clone was recorded a few times. This chain uses TRBV27 with TRBJ1-5, with D possibly matching TRBD1 (5 bases). This CDR3 is 19 amino acids long. Germline CDR1 reads MNHEY; CDR2 reads SMNVEV (reference sequence). Between the trimmed V and J ends, which lost 1 base and 0 bases, there was a span of 19 bases. CDR3 bases: TGTGCCAGCAGTTTATTGTTCCCCCAGGGCCCAAATAGCAATCAGCCCCAGCATTTT. Protein sequence: CASSLLFPQGPNSNQPQHF.

The V call is TRBV27, the J call TRBJ1-1, with 8 bases that match TRBD1. Germline loops: CDR1 MNHEY, CDR2 SMNVEV (reference sequence). Unmatched junction bases numbered 10, after V lost 6 bases and J lost 1 base. This CDR3 has 16 amino acids. The CDR3 spells CASSSGRTGRNTEAFF. For the CDR3, the DNA is TGTGCCAGCAGCTCGGGGCGGACAGGGAGGAACACTGAAGCTTTCTTT.